The clone carrying this T cell receptor beta chain was observed many times. The antigen is undetermined. This specimen belongs to a study of T cells in Graves' hyperthyroidism and ophthalmopathy. Study-wide results and limits: Appearing also in blood were most of the thyroid clonotypes expanded above 0.001.

Aged 18 to 65, the patients had hyperthyroidism that was newly diagnosed and had lasted under 2 months. Using over 8.5 ml of fresh peripheral blood, PBMCs were prepared. The CDR3 sequence is 16 residues long. V shed 2 bases, J shed 0 bases, and the junction held 1 base outside the gene matches. CDR1 is SGHRS and CDR2 is YFSETQ in the germline V gene. TCR beta CDR3 region amplification was performed from RNA transcripts. First-round RT-PCR of the TCR CDR3 relied on the HTBI primer set. Using its own MiXCR run on the multiplex PCR reads, TCRdb lists one record per CDR3 protein. The sample has a few hundred thousand distinct CDR3 sequences; about 13% are singletons.

This chain connects TRBV5-1 to TRBJ2-1; 11 bases are a match to TRBD1. Sample: blood. This sequence was found in a young man with Graves' hyperthyroidism that later progressed to Graves' ophthalmopathy. CDR3 protein: CASSLGTGGSYNEQFF. The CDR3 nucleotides read TGCGCCAGCAGCTTAGGGACAGGGGGCTCCTACAATGAGCAGTTCTTC.